These 28 T cell receptor beta chains came from one sample sequenced in a study of chemoradiotherapy in HPV16-positive cancers. Profiling relied on immunoSEQ multiplex PCR, and the TCRdb table lists in-frame clones only, not all of them. The sample contains around 1,800 clones, roughly 80% of which appear only once. The source was tumor tissue, collected from a patient who underwent chemoradiotherapy. These receptors were collected from a human donor with HPV-associated anogenital cancer.

The CDR3 reads CASSSGTGTSGELFF. Written as DNA, the CDR3 is TGCGCCAGCAGTTCCGGGACAGGGACGAGCGGGGAGCTGTTTTTT. The chain links TRBV5-1 to TRBJ2-2; 9 bases fit TRBD1. The trim removed 5 bases at V and 7 bases at J, leaving 9 bases unmatched. Germline V CDR1 and CDR2: SGHRS, YFSETQ. The CDR3 loop spans 15 amino acids.

This rearrangement joins TRBV9 to TRBJ2-7; tentatively, D is TRBD1 (6 bases). V shed 1 base and J shed 2 bases, with 10 bases lying between them. Germline CDR1 and CDR2: SGDLS and YYNGEE. CDR3 length equals 14 residues. CDR3 residues: CASSVSGQTYEQYF. Written as DNA, the CDR3 is TGTGCCAGCAGCGTATCCGGACAGACCTACGAGCAGTACTTC.

The chain couples TRBV28 to TRBJ2-7; perhaps TRBD1 as D (6 bases). There are 12 residues in the CDR3. Germline CDR1 and CDR2: MDHEN and SYDVKM. Trimming shortened V by 2 bases and J by 6 bases, and 8 bases separated the two germline ends. The CDR3 region has the DNA TGTGCCAGCAGTTTAGGGGGCGGCGAGCAGTACTTC. Translated: CASSLGGGEQYF.

This chain uses TRBV7-2 with TRBJ2-5, with D possibly matching TRBD2 (6 bases). Trimming shortened V by 5 bases and J by 1 base, and 8 bases separated the two germline ends. The CDR3 consists of 13 residues. CDR1 and CDR2 (germline): SGHTA, FQGNSA. This CDR3 is CASSRGTQETQYF. The CDR3 DNA is TGTGCCAGCAGCCGCGGGACCCAAGAGACCCAGTACTTC.

The J gene is TRBJ1-4, the V gene TRBV19, with D perhaps matching TRBD1 (5 bases). Trimming took off 6 bases at V and 12 bases at J, with 14 bases between the two ends. The length of the CDR3 is 12 residues. Germline V gene data show CDR1 as LNHDA and CDR2 as SQIVND (reference sequence). DNA of the CDR3: TGTGCCAGTAGAACCCGGTCGGGGGAACTGTTTTTT. It codes for CASRTRSGELFF.

V and J are TRBV19 and TRBJ1-1, with a tentative D call TRBD1 (5 bases). This CDR3 is built from 13 residues. V was trimmed by 8 bases and J by 1 base, leaving 11 bases between them. Germline CDR1 LNHDA, CDR2 SQIVND (reference sequence). The chain's CDR3 is CASFGGGNTEAFF. CDR3 in DNA: TGTGCCAGTTTTGGGGGGGGGAACACTGAAGCTTTCTTT.

This clone was detected a few times. The gene calls are TRBV5-4 and TRBJ1-6; 8 nucleotides agree with TRBD1. V trimming: 4 bases; J trimming: 7 bases; junction bases outside the gene matches: 7. Germline lookup yields CDR1 SGHNT and CDR2 YYREEE (reference sequence). The CDR3 has 15 residues. CDR3 sequence reads: CASSLMTGVNSPLHF. CDR3 sequence (DNA): TGTGCCAGCAGCCTGATGACAGGGGTCAATTCACCCCTCCACTTT.

This chain links TRBV6-5 with TRBJ2-7, with D tentatively TRBD2 (7 bases). The ends were cut back, 2 bases at V and 4 bases at J, with 15 bases in the middle. The CDR3 spans 15 residues. Germline assignment: CDR1 MNHEY and CDR2 SVGAGI. The CDR3 DNA is TGTGCCAGCAGTTACGGGAGGGGGGCTGGGTACGAGCAGTACTTC. Protein: CASSYGRGAGYEQYF.

The chain joins TRBV7-6 to TRBJ2-1; TRBD2 matches at 7 bases. V lost 5 bases, J lost 6 bases, and 10 bases stayed unmatched. The CDR3 length is 15 residues. Germline V gene lookup returns CDR1 SGHVS and CDR2 FNYEAQ. DNA of the CDR3: TGTGCCAGCAGCCCCGGCCGGGGGGTTCGCAATGAGCAGTTCTTC. The encoded protein is CASSPGRGVRNEQFF.

This chain links TRBV11-2 with TRBJ2-2; TRBD1 might be the D (6 bases). Germline V gene data show CDR1 as SGHAT and CDR2 as FQNNGV. CDR3 length: 15 residues. Trimming removed 4 bases at V and 8 bases at J, with 17 bases between. CDR3 sequence reads: CASSSQGLGVGELFF. The CDR3 DNA sequence: TGTGCCAGCAGCTCTCAGGGGCTGGGAGTGGGGGAGCTGTTTTTT.

Judged by abundance, this clone is large (0.1 to 1%). Additional DNA sequences in this sample encode the identical CDR3. V and J are TRBV15 and TRBJ1-5; D is unclear. From germline, CDR1 is LNHNV and CDR2 YYDKDF (reference sequence). The CDR3 sequence is 12 residues long. Trimming left V 0 bases short and J 4 bases short, with 1 base between. The CDR3 loop reads CATSRENQPQHF. CDR3 sequence (DNA): TGTGCCACCAGCAGAGAGAATCAGCCCCAGCATTTT.

The chain links TRBV5-1 to TRBJ2-6, with 8 bases identical to TRBD1. Germline CDR1 and CDR2: SGHRS and YFSETQ. The junction had 9 bases not matched to a gene; V was cut back by 4 bases and J by 0 bases. The CDR3 is made up of 18 amino acids. The CDR3 nucleotides are TGCGCCAGCAGCCCTGAGACAGGGGTCGCCTCTGGGGCCAACGTCCTGACTTTC. It yields the protein CASSPETGVASGANVLTF.

This chain connects TRBV5-6 to TRBJ2-2; TRBD1 aligns across 8 bases. There are 19 residues in the CDR3. J lost 0 bases, V lost 1 base, and 11 bases had no gene match. Per the germline V gene, CDR1 is SGHDT and CDR2 is YYEEEE. The CDR3 protein is CASSLWSGGSFANTGELFF. The CDR3, as DNA: TGTGCCAGCAGCTTGTGGTCAGGGGGCTCTTTCGCGAACACCGGGGAGCTGTTTTTT. The whole variable domain, filled in from reference TRBV5-6 and TRBJ2-2, reads DAGVTQSPTHLIKTRGQQVTLRCSPKSGHDTVSWYQQALGQGPQFIFQYYEEEERQRGNFPDRFSGHQFPNYSSELNVNALLLGDSALYLCASSLWSGGSFANTGELFFGEGSRLTVL.

V and J are TRBV6-6 and TRBJ2-7; D is possibly TRBD1 (6 bases). Germline V gene lookup returns CDR1 MNHNY and CDR2 SVGAGI (reference sequence). The CDR3 consists of 13 residues. The germline V and J ends were trimmed by 9 bases and 3 bases, with 15 bases remaining between them. This CDR3 reads CASRDIEDYEQYF. CDR3 coding DNA: TGTGCCAGTCGGGACATCGAGGACTACGAGCAGTACTTC.

This chain joins TRBV28 and TRBJ2-5; D is possibly TRBD2 (5 bases). Germline lookup yields CDR1 MDHEN and CDR2 SYDVKM. CDR3 length: 11 residues. The V gene lost 3 bases and the J gene lost 7 bases, with 6 bases spanning the gap. The DNA for the CDR3 is TGTGCCAGCAGTTTCGCGGGGACCCAGTACTTC. Translation gives CASSFAGTQYF. Supplemented by reference TRBV28 and TRBJ2-5, the full variable domain reads DVKVTQSSRYLVKRTGEKVFLECVQDMDHENMFWYRQDPGLGLRLIYFSYDVKMKEKGDIPEGYSVSREKKERFSLILESASTNQTSMYLCASSFAGTQYFGPGTRLLVL.

J is TRBJ2-3 and V is TRBV6-1; 16 nucleotides line up with TRBD2. CDR3 length: 20 amino acids. J gave up 3 bases and V 4 bases, and 13 bases lay outside the gene matches. Germline lookup yields CDR1 MNHNS and CDR2 SASEGT. DNA of the CDR3: TGTGCCAGCAGTGGGCCGGGACTAGCGGGAGGGCATGAGCTGACAGATACGCAGTATTTT. It translates to CASSGPGLAGGHELTDTQYF.

This clone was found once. This chain uses TRBV30 with TRBJ2-5; 9 bases are shared with TRBD1. Trimming removed 4 bases from V and 7 bases from J; junction bases left unmatched: 7. Germline V gene data show CDR1 as GTSNPN and CDR2 as SVGIG (reference sequence). This CDR3 has 13 residues. CDR3 coding DNA: TGTGCCTGGACTACAGGGGGCGACGGGACCCAGTACTTC. As protein: CAWTTGGDGTQYF.

This rearrangement joins TRBV4-3 to TRBJ1-4; no reliable D call. The germline V gene encodes CDR1 LGHNA and CDR2 YSLEER. This CDR3 has 12 residues. Trimming left V 1 base short and J 8 bases short, with 5 bases between. CDR3 loop: CASSQGREKLFF. CDR3 DNA: TGCGCCAGCAGCCAAGGGCGGGAAAAACTGTTTTTT.

The V call is TRBV7-2, the J call TRBJ2-7, with D possibly matching TRBD2 (5 bases). CDR1 and CDR2 from the germline V gene are SGHTA and FQGNSA. Trimming took off 4 bases at V and 4 bases at J, with 11 bases between the two ends. The CDR3 consists of 13 residues. In DNA form, the CDR3 reads TGTGCCAGCAGCTCGGCGGGCTCGTACGAGCAGTACTTC. Amino acids: CASSSAGSYEQYF.

V and J are TRBV11-3 and TRBJ2-7; D gene uncertain. The CDR3 is 12 amino acids. V lost 1 base and J 6 bases, leaving 7 bases between the germline ends. Germline-derived CDR1 and CDR2 are SGHNT and YENEEA. The CDR3 sequence: CASSLGPGEQYF. In DNA form, the CDR3 reads TGTGCCAGCAGCTTAGGTCCAGGCGAGCAGTACTTC.

The rearrangement uses TRBV18 and TRBJ1-1, with D possibly being TRBD1 (6 bases). Trimming pared 1 base from V and 4 bases from J, leaving 16 bases between. Germline lookup yields CDR1 KGHSH and CDR2 LQKENI. The CDR3 runs 16 residues. The CDR3 coding sequence is TGTGCCAGCTCACCACTTCCTCAGGGGAGAGGCACTGAAGCTTTCTTT. Translation gives CASSPLPQGRGTEAFF. Using reference TRBV18 and TRBJ1-1 for the parts outside the CDR3, the full variable domain is NAGVMQNPRHLVRRRGQEARLRCSPMKGHSHVYWYRQLPEEGLKFMVYLQKENIIDESGMPKERFSAEFPKEGPSILRIQQVVRGDSAAYFCASSPLPQGRGTEAFFGQGTRLTVV.

This chain uses TRBV5-8 with TRBJ2-5; tentatively, D is TRBD1 or TRBD2 (5 bases each). This CDR3 is built from 14 residues. V gave up 0 bases and J gave up 7 bases, with 13 bases separating them. CDR1 SGHTS and CDR2 YDEGEE come from the germline V gene. DNA of the CDR3: TGTGCCAGCAGCTTGGGACAGAGCCGGGGGACCCAGTACTTC. This sequence encodes CASSLGQSRGTQYF.

The chain combines TRBV10-3 with TRBJ1-5; weak D call: TRBD1 (5 bases). CDR1 is ENHRY and CDR2 is SYGVKD in the germline V gene. Trimming removed 6 bases from V and 7 bases from J, with 16 bases in between. This CDR3 is built from 14 residues. The CDR3, as DNA: TGTGCCATCAGCCCCGGCAGGGAGGCACAGCCCCAGCATTTT. It translates to CAISPGREAQPQHF.

This chain joins TRBV4-1 and TRBJ2-1; 10 nucleotides align to TRBD2. CDR1 is MGHRA, CDR2 YSYEKL, per germline. With 3 bases clipped from V and 3 bases from J, the junction kept 5 bases outside the gene matches. The length of the CDR3 is 16 residues. The CDR3: CASSQLAGVGYNEQFF. As DNA, the CDR3 is TGCGCCAGCAGCCAGCTAGCGGGAGTCGGCTACAATGAGCAGTTCTTC.

The rearrangement uses TRBV4-2 and TRBJ1-5, with 9 bases fitting TRBD1. This CDR3 contains 16 residues. In germline, CDR1 is LGHNA, CDR2 YNFKEQ. Germline trimming cut 1 base from V and 4 bases from J; bases unmatched to any gene: 5. The DNA for the CDR3 is TGTGCCAGCAGCCAAGCCCTCGGGACAGGGAATCAGCCCCAGCATTTT. This codes for CASSQALGTGNQPQHF.

This clone was counted a few times. This chain connects TRBV6-5 to TRBJ1-2, with D uncertain. The CDR3 consists of 14 residues. Germline V lookup: CDR1 MNHEY, CDR2 SVGAGI. V was shortened by 4 bases and J by 4 bases, with 13 bases between the two germline ends. The CDR3 nucleotides read TGTGCCAGCAGTTTGGTCGATCGTGGCTATGGCTACACCTTC. Residues: CASSLVDRGYGYTF.

This clone occurred once. The rearrangement uses TRBV7-6 and TRBJ2-7; D not certain. Germline lookup yields CDR1 SGHVS and CDR2 FNYEAQ. V gave up 4 bases and J gave up 2 bases, with 15 bases separating them. This CDR3 is 15 amino acids long. Here the CDR3 DNA reads TGTGCCAGCAGCTCGACCCTGGGTATCGCCTACGAGCAGTACTTC. This gives the protein CASSSTLGIAYEQYF.

The chain links TRBV2 to TRBJ1-1, with 10 bases identical to TRBD1. With V trimmed by 7 bases and J by 4 bases, 6 bases remained unmatched. Germline-derived CDR1 and CDR2 are SNHLY and FYNNEI. The CDR3 sequence is 14 residues long. The CDR3 sequence is CASNYGQGGTEAFF. The CDR3 nucleotides are TGTGCCAGCAATTACGGACAGGGGGGCACTGAAGCTTTCTTT.